The 6 T cell receptor beta chains below were found in one sample sequenced in a study of CD8 T cells in ankylosing spondylitis (dated by TCRdb to about 2017). The library was prepared using 5' RACE. Sequencing relied on an Illumina HiSeq 2500. TCRdb trimmed the raw reads at Q25, called clones with MiXCR and kept productive beta chains. Rows merge per CDR3 protein into single entries with the most common DNA and genes. Within this sample are hundreds of thousands of distinct CDR3 sequences, with over 9.5% of them counted one time only. Jointly, the top ten make up roughly 0.51% of the sample. What the study reported, not specific to this receptor: A TCR beta motif made up of eight highly homologous amino acid variants appeared to be characteristic of blood from ankylosing spondylitis patients.

Their specific antigens are unknown. Sequencing used blood, either unsorted or a sorted T cell fraction (not recorded which). The receptors were gathered from a male donor with ankylosing spondylitis.

This clonotype was detected many times. CDR3 region: CASSPRITDTQYF. The CDR3 region has the DNA TGTGCCAGCAGCCCAAGGATCACAGATACGCAGTATTTT. The gene calls are TRBV7-8 and TRBJ2-3; D ambiguous. Trimming cost V 5 bases and J 2 bases, with 8 bases left between them. CDR1 is SGHVS and CDR2 is FQNEAQ in the germline V gene. The CDR3 spans 13 residues. Drawing the rest from reference TRBV7-8 and TRBJ2-3, the complete variable domain is GAGVSQSPRYKVAKRGQDVALRCDPISGHVSLFWYQQALGQGPEFLTYFQNEAQLDKSGLPSDRFFAERPEGSVSTLKIQRTQQEDSAVYLCASSPRITDTQYFGPGTRLTVL.

This clonotype came up many times. This sequence joins TRBV4-2 and TRBJ2-1, with D possibly being TRBD1 (6 bases). The V gene's germline CDR1 is LGHNA and CDR2 YNFKEQ. Trimming removed 0 bases at V and 4 bases at J, with 10 bases between. There are 15 residues in the CDR3. This CDR3 reads CASSQDSDRYNEQFF. In nucleotides, the CDR3 is TGTGCCAGCAGCCAAGATTCGGACAGATACAATGAGCAGTTCTTC.

This clonotype came up a few times. This chain joins TRBV29-1 and TRBJ2-1; weak D call: TRBD2 (7 bases). From germline, CDR1 is SQVTM and CDR2 ANQGSEA. Trimming stripped 4 bases from V and 4 bases from J, with 14 bases between. CDR3 length: 14 amino acids. As DNA, the CDR3 is TGCAGCGTTGCCCGGGGGGCGAGGTACAATGAGCAGTTCTTC. This translates into CSVARGARYNEQFF.

The chain joins TRBV12-3 or TRBV12-4 to TRBJ2-7; either TRBD1 or TRBD2 may supply D (5 bases each). Between the trimmed V and J ends, which lost 5 bases and 5 bases, there was a span of 13 bases. The CDR3 covers 13 residues. The CDR3 here is CASSRDLANEQYF. The DNA for the CDR3 is TGTGCCAGCAGTCGGGACCTGGCCAACGAGCAGTACTTC.

In its sample, this clonotype was seen many times. The V gene is TRBV12-3 or TRBV12-4, the J gene TRBJ2-1; TRBD2 aligns across 13 bases. The V segment lost 4 bases and the J segment 0 bases; nucleotides outside the gene matches: 12. The CDR3 runs to 20 residues. CDR3 loop: CASSSRAGLAGLSSYNEQFF. In DNA form, the CDR3 reads TGTGCCAGCAGTTCTAGGGCGGGACTAGCGGGATTAAGCTCCTACAATGAGCAGTTCTTC.

The chain is built from TRBV12-3 or TRBV12-4 and TRBJ2-3, with D unclear. Trimming took 2 bases from V and 2 from J, leaving 11 bases between them. The CDR3 length is 15 residues. CDR3 sequence (DNA): TGTGCCAGCAGTTTACCCACCACTTCCACAGATACGCAGTATTTT. Protein: CASSLPTTSTDTQYF.